Listed below are T cell receptor beta chains from one sample, sequenced in a study of blood T cell repertoires in COVID-19. TCRdb keeps only in-frame clones here, not all; method: immunoSEQ multiplex PCR. The table lists almost 250,000 clones, approximately 90% of them singletons. The sequenced material came from PBMCs or T cells enriched from blood (not recorded which). Receptor source: a woman younger than 45 who had recovered from COVID-19. Both conserved end residues are part of each CDR3. Part of the rows lack a size; the others show once, few, many or a class for expanded clones.

V: TRBV27; size: NA; CDR3: CASSRDSYNSPLHF
V: TRBV30; size: NA; CDR3: CAWSVRGGEAFF
V: TRBV18; size: once; CDR3: CASSQDRRETQYF
V: TRBV19; size: NA; CDR3: CASSIGGLAQPQHF
V: TRBV5-1; size: NA; CDR3: CASSATRGYTF
V: TRBV7-9; size: few; CDR3: CASSLERWSPLHF
V: TRBV28; size: NA; CDR3: CASSLTVAGLAKNIQYF
V: TRBV9; size: NA; CDR3: CASSVGDKYEQYF
V: TRBV5-1; size: once; CDR3: CASSFERSSYEQYF
V: TRBV28; size: NA; CDR3: CASSLVRGNGYTF
V: TRBV5-8; size: NA; CDR3: CASSRDVPDTQYF
V: TRBV4-1; size: NA; CDR3: CASSVFGSAGERSYNEQFF
V: TRBV6-6; size: NA; CDR3: CAHGSSGGYTF
V: TRBV7-2; size: NA; CDR3: CASSSYRDRAYEQYF
V: TRBV9; size: NA; CDR3: CASSVAGGESYGYTF
V: TRBV28; size: NA; CDR3: CASSLVGGQAGSFYEQYF
V: TRBV28; size: NA; CDR3: CASSLGGPPVANYGYTF
V: TRBV4-3; size: NA; CDR3: CASSQGPGPGTGDGYTF
V: TRBV7-9; size: NA; CDR3: CASSFDYSDYEQYF
V: TRBV15; size: NA; CDR3: CATSRDRGSGEAFF
V: TRBV5-1; size: NA; CDR3: CASSWGDRGPQETQYF
V: TRBV19; size: NA; CDR3: CASSIARNTEAFF
V: TRBV7-2; size: NA; CDR3: CASSFRTGASTEAFF
V: TRBV7-7; size: NA; CDR3: CASSPGQGNTGELFF
V: TRBV7-9; size: NA; CDR3: CASSLRLGAMDTEAFF
V: TRBV30; size: NA; CDR3: CAWSATSLPGRNTDTQYF
V: TRBV24-1; size: NA; CDR3: CATSGGSGYQETQYF
V: TRBV15; size: NA; CDR3: CATSRDRGRNYGYTF
V: TRBV21-1; size: NA; CDR3: CASSNYREEAFF
V: TRBV18; size: NA; CDR3: CASSLRQGESGNTIYF
V: TRBV28; size: NA; CDR3: CASSQGNTEAFF
V: TRBV19; size: NA; CDR3: CASSPQGRTPYGYTF
V: TRBV24-1; size: NA; CDR3: CATSDGWGTGVTGEQFF
V: TRBV29-1; size: NA; CDR3: CSVGEPMGEQYF
V: TRBV9; size: NA; CDR3: CASSVAGRGSEAFF
V: TRBV12-3/TRBV12-4; size: NA; CDR3: CASSFSGYEQYF
V: TRBV5-1; size: NA; CDR3: CASSYVQGAQPQHF
V: TRBV18; size: NA; CDR3: CASSPQQDNTEAFF
V: TRBV13; size: NA; CDR3: CASTKRTGNYEQYF
V: TRBV10-1; size: NA; CDR3: CASSDGQVGDTEAFF
V: TRBV30; size: NA; CDR3: CAWTDRADSPLHF
V: TRBV18; size: NA; CDR3: CASSPHAFSGNTIYF
V: TRBV7-8; size: NA; CDR3: CASSPPGQGDLNTEAFF
V: TRBV19; size: few; CDR3: CASSPTGASSGNTIYF
V: TRBV2; size: once; CDR3: CASSPGPGRSRYGYTF
V: TRBV6-5; size: NA; CDR3: CASSPGGSRRYGYTF